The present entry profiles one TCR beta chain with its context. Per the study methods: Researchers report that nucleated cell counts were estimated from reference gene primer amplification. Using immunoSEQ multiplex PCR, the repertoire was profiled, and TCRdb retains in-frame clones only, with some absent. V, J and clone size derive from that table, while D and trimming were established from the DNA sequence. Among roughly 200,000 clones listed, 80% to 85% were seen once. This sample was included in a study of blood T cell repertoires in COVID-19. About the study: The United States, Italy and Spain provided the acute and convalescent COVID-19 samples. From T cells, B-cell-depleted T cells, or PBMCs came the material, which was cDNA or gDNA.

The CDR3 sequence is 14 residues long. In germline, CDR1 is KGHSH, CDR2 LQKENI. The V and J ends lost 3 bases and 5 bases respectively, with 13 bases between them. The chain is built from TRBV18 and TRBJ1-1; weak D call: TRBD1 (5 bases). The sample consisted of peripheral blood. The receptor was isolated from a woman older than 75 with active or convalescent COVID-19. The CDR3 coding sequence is TGTGCCAGCTCACCCGCCGGGGGGGTAACTGAAGCTTTCTTT. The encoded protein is CASSPAGGVTEAFF.